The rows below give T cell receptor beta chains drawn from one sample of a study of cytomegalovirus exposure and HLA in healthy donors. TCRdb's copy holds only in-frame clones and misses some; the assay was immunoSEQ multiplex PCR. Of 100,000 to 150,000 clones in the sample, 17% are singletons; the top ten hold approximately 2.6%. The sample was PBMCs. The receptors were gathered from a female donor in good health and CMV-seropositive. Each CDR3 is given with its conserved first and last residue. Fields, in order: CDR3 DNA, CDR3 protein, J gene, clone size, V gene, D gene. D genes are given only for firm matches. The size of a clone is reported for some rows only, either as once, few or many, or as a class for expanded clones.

CDR3 DNA: TGTGCCAGCAGCCAAGAGGGTCGGGAGAACACCGGGGAGCTGTTTTTT
CDR3 protein: CASSQEGRENTGELFF
J gene: TRBJ2-2
clone size: -
V gene: TRBV4-2
D gene: -

CDR3 DNA: TGTGCCAGCATTATCTGGGCGGGGGCTGACACTGAAGCTTTCTTT
CDR3 protein: CASIIWAGADTEAFF
J gene: TRBJ1-1
clone size: few
V gene: TRBV7-9
D gene: -

CDR3 DNA: TGTGCCAGCAGCTTACTCAGGGGTGAGCAGTTCTTC
CDR3 protein: CASSLLRGEQFF
J gene: TRBJ2-1
clone size: -
V gene: TRBV7-9
D gene: -

CDR3 DNA: TGCAGCGTTGACAGGGGTACGGGAACTGAAGCTTTCTTT
CDR3 protein: CSVDRGTGTEAFF
J gene: TRBJ1-1
clone size: -
V gene: TRBV29-1
D gene: -

CDR3 DNA: TGCAGCGCTGGGACAGGGTCCCTATATGGCTACACCTTC
CDR3 protein: CSAGTGSLYGYTF
J gene: TRBJ1-2
clone size: -
V gene: TRBV29-1
D gene: TRBD1

CDR3 DNA: TGCGCCAGCAGCCAAGCAGTGGGACAGGGGAGGACCCAGTACTTC
CDR3 protein: CASSQAVGQGRTQYF
J gene: TRBJ2-5
clone size: few
V gene: TRBV4-1
D gene: TRBD1

CDR3 DNA: TGTGCCAGCAGTTTACCCGACACCTTACTCAATGAGCAGTTCTTC
CDR3 protein: CASSLPDTLLNEQFF
J gene: TRBJ2-1
clone size: -
V gene: TRBV28
D gene: -

CDR3 DNA: TGTGCCAGCAGTACAACGTCCGGGACAGGGGGCGCTTATGGCTACACCTTC
CDR3 protein: CASSTTSGTGGAYGYTF
J gene: TRBJ1-2
clone size: -
V gene: TRBV6-4
D gene: TRBD1

CDR3 DNA: TGTGCCAGCAGTTTACAGGGGGGGTCGTACACCGGGGAGCTGTTTTTT
CDR3 protein: CASSLQGGSYTGELFF
J gene: TRBJ2-2
clone size: -
V gene: TRBV2
D gene: -

CDR3 DNA: TGTGCCAGCAGCATGGGACAGGGGGATGAAAAACTGTTTTTT
CDR3 protein: CASSMGQGDEKLFF
J gene: TRBJ1-4
clone size: few
V gene: TRBV7-8
D gene: TRBD1

CDR3 DNA: TGCAGCGCCACCATACAGGGGGCTCGGGCAGATACGCAGTATTTT
CDR3 protein: CSATIQGARADTQYF
J gene: TRBJ2-3
clone size: -
V gene: TRBV29-1
D gene: TRBD1

CDR3 DNA: TGTGCCAGTACGAGGGGGGGCGGGCCCCGGGAGCTGTTTTTT
CDR3 protein: CASTRGGGPRELFF
J gene: TRBJ2-2
clone size: -
V gene: TRBV19
D gene: -

CDR3 DNA: TGTGCCAGTAGTTTACATCAGGGGCTGGAGACCCAGTACTTC
CDR3 protein: CASSLHQGLETQYF
J gene: TRBJ2-5
clone size: -
V gene: TRBV19
D gene: -

CDR3 DNA: TGTGCCAGCAGTCCTCGGACAGGGGTGTCAGATACGCAGTATTTT
CDR3 protein: CASSPRTGVSDTQYF
J gene: TRBJ2-3
clone size: few
V gene: TRBV27
D gene: TRBD1

CDR3 DNA: TGTGCCAGCAGCTTATCCCGTCCACGCCGGGTGGGAGATACGCAGTATTTT
CDR3 protein: CASSLSRPRRVGDTQYF
J gene: TRBJ2-3
clone size: few
V gene: TRBV7-2
D gene: -

CDR3 DNA: TGCGCCAGCAGCCCCAGGACAGGAAGGCGCTACAATGAGCAGTTCTTC
CDR3 protein: CASSPRTGRRYNEQFF
J gene: TRBJ2-1
clone size: -
V gene: TRBV4-3
D gene: TRBD1

CDR3 DNA: TGTGCCAGCGGCCTAAGCTTGGGGCGGGGAGCTTTCTTT
CDR3 protein: CASGLSLGRGAFF
J gene: TRBJ1-1
clone size: few
V gene: TRBV6-5
D gene: -

CDR3 DNA: TGTGCCAGCAGCGTTCTGACTAGCGGGAGACAAGAGACCCAGTACTTC
CDR3 protein: CASSVLTSGRQETQYF
J gene: TRBJ2-5
clone size: -
V gene: TRBV5-8
D gene: TRBD2

CDR3 DNA: TGTGCCAGCAGTTTATGGCGGGAGTATGCCGGGGAGCTGTTTTTT
CDR3 protein: CASSLWREYAGELFF
J gene: TRBJ2-2
clone size: few
V gene: TRBV27
D gene: TRBD2

CDR3 DNA: TGTGCCAGCAGTTTCGGGGGGCTGACGAATCAGCCCCAGCATTTT
CDR3 protein: CASSFGGLTNQPQHF
J gene: TRBJ1-5
clone size: -
V gene: TRBV27
D gene: -

CDR3 DNA: TGCGCCAGCAGCCAATTAGACTTGGGGCTAGCGGGGGGCGAGCAGTACTTC
CDR3 protein: CASSQLDLGLAGGEQYF
J gene: TRBJ2-7
clone size: many
V gene: TRBV4-1
D gene: TRBD2

CDR3 DNA: TGTGCCAGCGGAGACGGGGGGTACTGGGAGACCCAGTACTTC
CDR3 protein: CASGDGGYWETQYF
J gene: TRBJ2-5
clone size: -
V gene: TRBV19
D gene: TRBD2

CDR3 DNA: TGTGCCAGCAACCCGGAGGCCCGAGAGTATTACAATGAGCAGTTCTTC
CDR3 protein: CASNPEAREYYNEQFF
J gene: TRBJ2-1
clone size: few
V gene: TRBV5-8
D gene: -

CDR3 DNA: TGTGCCAGCAGTTACTCGAGGAGGCGCTACTCCTACGAGCAGTACTTC
CDR3 protein: CASSYSRRRYSYEQYF
J gene: TRBJ2-7
clone size: -
V gene: TRBV6-5
D gene: -

CDR3 DNA: TGTGCCTGGAACCCGGCTGACTCCCTTGAAGCTTTCTTT
CDR3 protein: CAWNPADSLEAFF
J gene: TRBJ1-1
clone size: -
V gene: TRBV30
D gene: -

CDR3 DNA: TGTGCCTGGAGCGACGGACTAGGCAGGGAGTTCGATACGCAGTATTTT
CDR3 protein: CAWSDGLGREFDTQYF
J gene: TRBJ2-3
clone size: few
V gene: TRBV30
D gene: TRBD2

CDR3 DNA: TGTGCCAGCAGTTTAGACAGGAGGGCGACCCAGTACTTC
CDR3 protein: CASSLDRRATQYF
J gene: TRBJ2-5
clone size: -
V gene: TRBV7-2
D gene: -

CDR3 DNA: TGTGCCAGCAGCGAACAAGGGGGTAGGGAGCAGTTCTTC
CDR3 protein: CASSEQGGREQFF
J gene: TRBJ2-1
clone size: -
V gene: TRBV7-2
D gene: -

CDR3 DNA: TGCAGCGTTTGTAGGGGGACGAACTCCTACGAGCAGTACTTC
CDR3 protein: CSVCRGTNSYEQYF
J gene: TRBJ2-7
clone size: few
V gene: TRBV29-1
D gene: -

CDR3 DNA: TGCAGCGTTCCAGGGGTTGGAAACACCATATATTTT
CDR3 protein: CSVPGVGNTIYF
J gene: TRBJ1-3
clone size: few
V gene: TRBV29-1
D gene: -

CDR3 DNA: TGTGCCAGCAGTTTACTAGGGGCTCCGAGCACAGATACGCAGTATTTT
CDR3 protein: CASSLLGAPSTDTQYF
J gene: TRBJ2-3
clone size: few
V gene: TRBV27
D gene: -

CDR3 DNA: TGCGCCAGCAGCTCCGGACTAGCGGGAGCATCCGGGGAGCTGTTTTTT
CDR3 protein: CASSSGLAGASGELFF
J gene: TRBJ2-2
clone size: few
V gene: TRBV5-1
D gene: TRBD2

CDR3 DNA: TGTGCCAGCAGAGGGACAGGCGCGCACTATGGCTACACCTTC
CDR3 protein: CASRGTGAHYGYTF
J gene: TRBJ1-2
clone size: few
V gene: TRBV6-5
D gene: TRBD1

CDR3 DNA: TGTGCCAGCTCCCCAGGGACAGTCTATGGCTACACCTTC
CDR3 protein: CASSPGTVYGYTF
J gene: TRBJ1-2
clone size: few
V gene: TRBV6-1
D gene: TRBD1

CDR3 DNA: TGTGCCAGCAGTCCCTGGGGGGGGCTGCATCAGCCCCAGCATTTT
CDR3 protein: CASSPWGGLHQPQHF
J gene: TRBJ1-5
clone size: -
V gene: TRBV27
D gene: -

CDR3 DNA: TGTGCCTGGAGTGTACGGGCTGGACTACCGGGGCGGACCGGGGAGCTGTTTTTT
CDR3 protein: CAWSVRAGLPGRTGELFF
J gene: TRBJ2-2
clone size: -
V gene: TRBV30
D gene: -

CDR3 DNA: TGTGCCAGCAGCCAAGATTATACGAGCTCCTACAATGAGCAGTTCTTC
CDR3 protein: CASSQDYTSSYNEQFF
J gene: TRBJ2-1
clone size: -
V gene: TRBV4-2
D gene: -

CDR3 DNA: TGCAGCGTAGAGACAGGTTCCGGAAACACCATATATTTT
CDR3 protein: CSVETGSGNTIYF
J gene: TRBJ1-3
clone size: -
V gene: TRBV29-1
D gene: -

CDR3 DNA: TGTGCCAGCAGTGTACAAAGGGGTCCTATAAGACTAGCGGGCTACAATGAGCAGTTCTTC
CDR3 protein: CASSVQRGPIRLAGYNEQFF
J gene: TRBJ2-1
clone size: few
V gene: TRBV6-1
D gene: TRBD2

CDR3 DNA: TGTGCCATCAGTGAGGACCGGAGCTCCTACGAGCAGTACTTC
CDR3 protein: CAISEDRSSYEQYF
J gene: TRBJ2-7
clone size: -
V gene: TRBV10-3
D gene: -

CDR3 DNA: TGTGCCAGCAGTCATCCTACTACCAGTCGGGAGACCCAGTACTTC
CDR3 protein: CASSHPTTSRETQYF
J gene: TRBJ2-5
clone size: few
V gene: TRBV5-4
D gene: -

CDR3 DNA: TGTGCCAGCAGCGACGACAGGGGGGGCATAGAGACCCAGTACTTC
CDR3 protein: CASSDDRGGIETQYF
J gene: TRBJ2-5
clone size: -
V gene: TRBV9
D gene: TRBD1

CDR3 DNA: TGTGCCAGCAGCCTGGGGGAGGGAACTGAAGCTTTCTTT
CDR3 protein: CASSLGEGTEAFF
J gene: TRBJ1-1
clone size: -
V gene: TRBV6-6
D gene: -